This T cell receptor beta chain was profiled in a study of shared clonotypes between healthy human individuals. Clones were read by immunoSEQ multiplex PCR, and TCRdb kept only the in-frame ones, dropping some. This sample has more than 2,000,000 clones, with approximately 94% found just once. CDR3 length: 14 amino acids. CDR1 is LNHDA and CDR2 is SQIVND in the germline V gene (reference sequence). V dropped 6 bases and J dropped 4 bases, with 13 bases sitting between them. The sample was naive CD4+ T cells sorted from blood. Subset indicated: CD45RA+ positively selected. The V and J genes are TRBV19 and TRBJ1-5, with D uncertain. This TCR was recovered from a man between 18 and 29 years old in good health. CDR3 in amino acids: CASRSGPANQPQHF. The CDR3 DNA reads as TGTGCCAGTAGATCCGGCCCGGCAAATCAGCCCCAGCATTTT. Using reference TRBV19 and TRBJ1-5 for the parts outside the CDR3, the full variable domain is DGGITQSPKYLFRKEGQNVTLSCEQNLNHDAMYWYRQDPGQGLRLIYYSQIVNDFQKGDIAEGYSVSREKKESFPLTVTSAQKNPTAFYLCASRSGPANQPQHFGDGTRLSIL.